The sequence of this TCR beta chain was determined in a study of PD-1 blockade in classical Hodgkin lymphoma. Whole-study results and caveats: Complete responders showed a baseline diversity that resembled the diversity of newly diagnosed patients.

This clone has only a few counts. The antigen is unknown. Every patient relapsed after autologous stem cell transplantation, and brentuximab vedotin exposure varied. The CDR3 extends over 12 amino acids. V dropped 3 bases and J dropped 7 bases, with 9 bases sitting between them. Looked up from germline, CDR1 is SGHTA and CDR2 is FQGNSA. Sequenced by immunoSEQ multiplex PCR; TCRdb stores in-frame clones only, minus some. The sample consists of about 21,000 clones, 70% to 85% of them appearing once. The material was peripheral blood mononuclear cells (PBMCs), obtained at baseline. The gene calls are TRBV7-2 and TRBJ1-2; D possibly corresponds to TRBD1 (5 bases). The source of this sequence is a human donor with classical Hodgkin lymphoma. CDR3 loop: CASSFLQGGYTF. DNA of the CDR3: TGTGCCAGCAGCTTTCTCCAGGGTGGCTACACCTTC. Full variable domain (missing parts from reference TRBV7-2 and TRBJ1-2): GAGVSQSPSNKVTEKGKDVELRCDPISGHTALYWYRQSLGQGLEFLIYFQGNSAPDKSGLPSDRFSAERTGGSVSTLTIQRTQQEDSAVYLCASSFLQGGYTFGSGTRLTVV.